This TCR beta chain was identified during a study of cytomegalovirus exposure and HLA in healthy donors. Study-wide points: Across HLA loci, a later analysis found differing TCR association rates, with DRB1 most and HLA-C fewest.

The J segment lost 0 bases and the V segment lost 0 bases, leaving 5 bases of the junction unmatched. The CDR3 consists of 16 residues. The V gene's germline CDR1 is MGHRA and CDR2 YSYEKL. The PCR employed 60 Vbeta primers together with 13 Jbeta primers. Here immunoSEQ multiplex PCR was the method, and the copy in TCRdb shows in-frame clones only, minus some. The sample holds fewer than 250,000 clones, 82% seen once. In the case of this clone: What it binds is not known.

The sample comprised PBMCs. The J gene is TRBJ2-7, the V gene TRBV4-1, with 7 nucleotides matching TRBD1. The source is a man aged 35-49 years in good health and CMV-seropositive. CDR3 amino acids: CASSQDYRDSSYEQYF. The CDR3 nucleotides are TGCGCCAGCAGCCAAGACTACCGGGACAGCTCCTACGAGCAGTACTTC.